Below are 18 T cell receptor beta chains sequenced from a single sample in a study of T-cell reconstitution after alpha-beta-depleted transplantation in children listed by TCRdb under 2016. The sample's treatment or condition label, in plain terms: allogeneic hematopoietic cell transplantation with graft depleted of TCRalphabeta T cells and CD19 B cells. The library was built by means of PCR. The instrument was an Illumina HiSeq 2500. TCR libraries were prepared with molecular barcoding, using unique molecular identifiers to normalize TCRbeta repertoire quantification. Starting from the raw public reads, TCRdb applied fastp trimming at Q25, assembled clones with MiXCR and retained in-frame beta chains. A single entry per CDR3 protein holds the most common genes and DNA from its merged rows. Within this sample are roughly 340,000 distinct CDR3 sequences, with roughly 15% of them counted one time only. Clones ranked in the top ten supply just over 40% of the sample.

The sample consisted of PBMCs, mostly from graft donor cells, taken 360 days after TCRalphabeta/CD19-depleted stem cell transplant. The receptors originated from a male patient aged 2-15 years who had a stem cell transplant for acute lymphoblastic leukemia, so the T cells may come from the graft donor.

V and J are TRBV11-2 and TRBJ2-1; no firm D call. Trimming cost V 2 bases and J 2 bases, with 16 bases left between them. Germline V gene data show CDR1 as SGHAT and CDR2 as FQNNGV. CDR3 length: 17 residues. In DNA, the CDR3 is TGTGCCAGCAGCTTATTAGAGTCCGCCAATCCCTACAATGAGCAGTTCTTC. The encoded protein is CASSLLESANPYNEQFF.

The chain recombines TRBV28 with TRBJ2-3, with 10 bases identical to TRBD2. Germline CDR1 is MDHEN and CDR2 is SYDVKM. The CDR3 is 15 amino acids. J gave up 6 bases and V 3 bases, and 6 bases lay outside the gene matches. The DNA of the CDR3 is TGTGCCAGCAGTTTTCTTAGCGGGGGGCGGGATACGCAGTATTTT. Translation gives CASSFLSGGRDTQYF.

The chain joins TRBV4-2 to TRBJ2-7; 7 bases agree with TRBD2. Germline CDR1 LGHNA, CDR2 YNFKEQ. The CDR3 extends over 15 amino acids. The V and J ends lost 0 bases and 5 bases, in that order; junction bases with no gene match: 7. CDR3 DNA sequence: TGTGCCAGCAGCCAAGAAAGTCAGGCGGGGGACGAGCAGTACTTC. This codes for CASSQESQAGDEQYF.

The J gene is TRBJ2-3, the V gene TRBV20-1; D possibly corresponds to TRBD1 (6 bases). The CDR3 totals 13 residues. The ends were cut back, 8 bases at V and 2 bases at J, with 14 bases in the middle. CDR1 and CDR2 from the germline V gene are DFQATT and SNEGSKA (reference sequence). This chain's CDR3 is CSRYRDNTDTQYF. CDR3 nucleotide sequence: TGCAGTCGTTATCGGGACAACACAGATACGCAGTATTTT.

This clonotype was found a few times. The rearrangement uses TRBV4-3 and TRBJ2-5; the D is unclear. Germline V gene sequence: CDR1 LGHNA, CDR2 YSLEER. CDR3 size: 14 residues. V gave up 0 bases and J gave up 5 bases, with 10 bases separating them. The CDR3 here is CASSQDPQRETQYF. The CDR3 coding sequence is TGCGCCAGCAGCCAAGACCCCCAGAGGGAGACCCAGTACTTC.

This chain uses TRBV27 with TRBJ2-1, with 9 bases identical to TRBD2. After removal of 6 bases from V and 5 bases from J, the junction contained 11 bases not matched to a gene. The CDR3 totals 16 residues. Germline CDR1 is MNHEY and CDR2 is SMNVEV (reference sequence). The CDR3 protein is CASSPGRLAGHNEQFF. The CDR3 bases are TGTGCCAGCAGCCCGGGGAGGCTAGCGGGACACAATGAGCAGTTCTTC.

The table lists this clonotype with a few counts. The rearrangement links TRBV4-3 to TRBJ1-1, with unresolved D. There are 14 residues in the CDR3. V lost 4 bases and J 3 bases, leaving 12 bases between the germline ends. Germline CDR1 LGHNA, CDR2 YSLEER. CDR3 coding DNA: TGCGCCAGCAGCCGCGGCCCGAGGGACACTGAAGCTTTCTTT. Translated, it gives CASSRGPRDTEAFF.

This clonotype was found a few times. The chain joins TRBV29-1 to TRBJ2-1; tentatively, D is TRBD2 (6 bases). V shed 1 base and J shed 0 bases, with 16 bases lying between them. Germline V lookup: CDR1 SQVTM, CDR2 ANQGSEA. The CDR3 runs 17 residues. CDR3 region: CSVEAGFGGISYNEQFF. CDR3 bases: TGCAGCGTTGAAGCCGGCTTTGGCGGGATCTCCTACAATGAGCAGTTCTTC.

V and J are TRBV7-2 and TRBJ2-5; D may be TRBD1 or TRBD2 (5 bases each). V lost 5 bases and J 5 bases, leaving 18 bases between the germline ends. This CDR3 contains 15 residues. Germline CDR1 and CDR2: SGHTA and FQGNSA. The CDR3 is CASSPNPGRQETQYF. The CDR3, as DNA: TGTGCCAGCAGCCCGAACCCGGGACGGCAGGAGACCCAGTACTTC.

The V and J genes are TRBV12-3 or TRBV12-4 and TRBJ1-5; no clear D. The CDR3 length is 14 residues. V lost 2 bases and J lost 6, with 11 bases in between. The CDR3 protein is CASSLSRRGQPQHF. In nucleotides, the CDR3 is TGTGCCAGCAGTTTAAGCCGGCGCGGTCAGCCCCAGCATTTT.

This CDR3 is CASSHLSYEQFF. In DNA form, the CDR3 reads TGTGCCAGCAGCCATCTTAGTTATGAGCAGTTCTTC. The chain carries TRBV4-2 and TRBJ2-1; D uncertain. The V gene's germline CDR1 is LGHNA and CDR2 YNFKEQ. The CDR3 totals 12 residues. V gave up 3 bases and J gave up 8 bases, with 8 bases separating them.

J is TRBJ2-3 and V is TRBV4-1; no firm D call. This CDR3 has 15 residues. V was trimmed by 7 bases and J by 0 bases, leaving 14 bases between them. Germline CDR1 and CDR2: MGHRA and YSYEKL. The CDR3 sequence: CASNGGSSSTDTQYF. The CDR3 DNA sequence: TGCGCCAGCAATGGCGGCTCCAGTAGCACAGATACGCAGTATTTT.

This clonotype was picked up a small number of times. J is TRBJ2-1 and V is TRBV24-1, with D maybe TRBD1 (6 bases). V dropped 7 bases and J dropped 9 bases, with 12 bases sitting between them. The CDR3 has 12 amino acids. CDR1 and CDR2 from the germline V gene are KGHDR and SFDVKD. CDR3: CATSQQGIEQFF. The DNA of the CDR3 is TGTGCCACCAGCCAACAGGGAATTGAGCAGTTCTTC.

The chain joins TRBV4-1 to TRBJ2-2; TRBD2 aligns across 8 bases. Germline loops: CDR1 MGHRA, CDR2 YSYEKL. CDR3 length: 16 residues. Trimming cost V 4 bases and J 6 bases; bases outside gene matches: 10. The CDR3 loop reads CASSRAIGTRSGELFF. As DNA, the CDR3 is TGCGCCAGCAGCCGGGCAATTGGGACTAGGTCCGGGGAGCTGTTTTTT.

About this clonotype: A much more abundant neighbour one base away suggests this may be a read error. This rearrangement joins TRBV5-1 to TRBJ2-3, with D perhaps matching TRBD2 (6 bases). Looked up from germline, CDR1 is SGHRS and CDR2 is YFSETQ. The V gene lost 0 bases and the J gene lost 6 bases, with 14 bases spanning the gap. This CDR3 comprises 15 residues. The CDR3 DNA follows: TGCGCCAGCAGCTTGGAAGCGGGCAGGCGGGATACGCAGTATTTT. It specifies CASSLEAGRRDTQYF. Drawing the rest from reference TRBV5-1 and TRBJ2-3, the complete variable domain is KAGVTQTPRYLIKTRGQQVTLSCSPISGHRSVSWYQQTPGQGLQFLFEYFSETQRNKGNFPGRFSGRQFSNSRSEMNVSTLELGDSALYLCASSLEAGRRDTQYFGPGTRLTVL.

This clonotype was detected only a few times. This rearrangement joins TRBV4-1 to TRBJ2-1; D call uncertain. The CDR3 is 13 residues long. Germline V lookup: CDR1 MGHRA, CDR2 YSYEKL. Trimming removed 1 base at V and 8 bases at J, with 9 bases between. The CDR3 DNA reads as TGCGCCAGCAGCCAAGTGTTAGGCCATGAGCAGTTCTTC. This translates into CASSQVLGHEQFF.

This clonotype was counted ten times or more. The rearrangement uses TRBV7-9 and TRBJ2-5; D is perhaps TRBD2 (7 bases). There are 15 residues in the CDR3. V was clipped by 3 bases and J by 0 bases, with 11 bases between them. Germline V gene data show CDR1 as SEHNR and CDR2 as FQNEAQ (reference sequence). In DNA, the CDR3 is TGTGCCAGCAGCTTGGGGGGGCTCTACCAAGAGACCCAGTACTTC. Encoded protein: CASSLGGLYQETQYF. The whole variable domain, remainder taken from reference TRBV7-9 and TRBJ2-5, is DTGVSQNPRHKITKRGQNVTFRCDPISEHNRLYWYRQTLGQGPEFLTYFQNEAQLEKSRLLSDRFSAERPKGSFSTLEIQRTEQGDSAMYLCASSLGGLYQETQYFGPGTRLLVL.

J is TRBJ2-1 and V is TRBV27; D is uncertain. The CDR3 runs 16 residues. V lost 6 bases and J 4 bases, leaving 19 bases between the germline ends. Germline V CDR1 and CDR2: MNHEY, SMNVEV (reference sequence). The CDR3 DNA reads TGTGCCAGCAGCCGATCGGTGGTTGGAACTTACAATGAGCAGTTCTTC. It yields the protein CASSRSVVGTYNEQFF.